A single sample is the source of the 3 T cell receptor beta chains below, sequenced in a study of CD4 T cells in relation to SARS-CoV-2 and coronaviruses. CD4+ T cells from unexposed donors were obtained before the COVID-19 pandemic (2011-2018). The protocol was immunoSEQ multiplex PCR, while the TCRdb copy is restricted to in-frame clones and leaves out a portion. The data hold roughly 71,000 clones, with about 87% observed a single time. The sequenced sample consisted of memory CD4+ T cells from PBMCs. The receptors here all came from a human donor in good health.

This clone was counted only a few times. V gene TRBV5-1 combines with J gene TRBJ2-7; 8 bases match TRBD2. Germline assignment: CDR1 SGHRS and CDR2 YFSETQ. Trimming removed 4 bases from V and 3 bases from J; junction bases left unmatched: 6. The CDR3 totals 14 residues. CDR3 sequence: CASSPGGGYYEQYF. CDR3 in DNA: TGCGCCAGCAGCCCCGGCGGGGGGTACTACGAGCAGTACTTC.

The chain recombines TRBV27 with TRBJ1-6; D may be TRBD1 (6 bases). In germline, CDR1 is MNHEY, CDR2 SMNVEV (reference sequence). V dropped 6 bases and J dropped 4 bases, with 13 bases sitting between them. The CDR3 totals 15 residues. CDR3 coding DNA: TGTGCCAGCAGCCAAACAGGACAGTATAATTCACCCCTCCACTTT. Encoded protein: CASSQTGQYNSPLHF.

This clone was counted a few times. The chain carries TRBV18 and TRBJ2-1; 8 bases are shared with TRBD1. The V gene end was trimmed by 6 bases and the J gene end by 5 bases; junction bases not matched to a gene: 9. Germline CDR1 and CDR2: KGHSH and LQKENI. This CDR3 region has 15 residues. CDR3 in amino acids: CASSPSRGQNNEQFF. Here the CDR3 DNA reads TGTGCCAGCTCGCCAAGCAGGGGGCAAAACAATGAGCAGTTCTTC.